This paragraph reports one TCR beta chain. The data belong to a study of blood T cell repertoires in COVID-19. The wider study: Some COVID-19 samples were acute and others convalescent; all came from the United States, Italy and Spain. PBMCs, B-cell-depleted T cells, or T cells were the source of the cDNA or gDNA that made up the material.

In the authors' methods: Amplification from reference gene primers served as the basis for estimated nucleated cell counts. The repertoire was sequenced with immunoSEQ multiplex PCR; TCRdb's copy has only in-frame clones and lacks some. The DNA was the basis for D and trimming; V, J and clone size are from that table. The sample lists 50,000 to 75,000 clones, 70% to 80% seen once, with about 20% in the top ten. The sequence came from a man aged 55 to 70 with acute or convalescent COVID-19. Sequenced: peripheral blood.

CDR3 DNA sequence: TGTGCCAGCGGCCGACTGAGTAATGAAAAACTGTTTTTT. This translates into CASGRLSNEKLFF. The V gene is TRBV2, the J gene TRBJ1-4, with no clear D. This CDR3 contains 13 residues. The germline V and J ends were trimmed by 8 bases and 4 bases, with 11 bases remaining between them. From germline, CDR1 is SNHLY and CDR2 FYNNEI.